Included here is one T cell receptor (beta chain) sequence, with context. This sample stems from a study of blood T cell repertoires in COVID-19. About the study: Samples came from the United States, Italy and Spain, spanning acute and convalescent COVID-19.

CDR3 length equals 14 residues. Original methodology: Amplifying reference gene primers gave estimates of nucleated cell counts. Produced via immunoSEQ multiplex PCR; TCRdb's table is partial and in-frame only. That table is the source of V, J and clone size, and D and trimming were worked out from the DNA. The sample contains tens of thousands of clones, 91% of which appear only once. What was sequenced was peripheral blood. The chain joins TRBV21-1 to TRBJ2-7; TRBD1 is the table's D call and was not checked against the DNA. TRBV21-1 represents a pseudogene. The source of this sequence is a woman in her fifties or sixties in a cohort sampled during active COVID-19. DNA for the CDR3: TGTGCCAGCAGCAAGCCAGGGTGTTCCTACGAGCAGTACTTC. This encodes CASSKPGCSYEQYF.